These 30 T cell receptor beta chains were sequenced from one sample in a study of cytotoxic CD8 clonotypes in ibrutinib-treated CLL. The repertoire was sequenced with immunoSEQ multiplex PCR; TCRdb's copy has only in-frame clones and lacks some. This sample carries under 300,000 clones, 70% to 80% of them seen once, and the ten largest clones take approximately 5.1%. Here the sequenced sample was PBMCs, taken at disease progression, from a patient treated with ibrutinib. The receptors come from a human donor with chronic lymphocytic leukemia.

This chain links TRBV6-6 with TRBJ2-7, with 9 nucleotides matching TRBD2. Germline CDR1 is MNHNY and CDR2 is SVGAGI (reference sequence). The J segment lost 5 bases and the V segment lost 8 bases, leaving 4 bases of the junction unmatched. The CDR3 covers 12 residues. The CDR3, as DNA: TGTGCCAGCGGACTAGCGTGGGACGAGCAGTACTTC. Its translation: CASGLAWDEQYF.

This clone was observed a single time. The V call is TRBV18, the J call TRBJ2-1, with D perhaps being TRBD1 or TRBD2 (6 bases each). The germline gives CDR1 KGHSH, CDR2 LQKENI. The CDR3 length is 16 residues. V shed 5 bases and J shed 6 bases, with 20 bases lying between them. CDR3 nucleotides: TGTGCCAGCTCAGATAGGGGGGCCTCTGGAGTCAATGAGCAGTTCTTC. Amino acid sequence: CASSDRGASGVNEQFF.

The chain carries TRBV9 and TRBJ2-3, with 8 bases matching TRBD2. Germline CDR1 and CDR2: SGDLS and YYNGEE. The CDR3 covers 13 residues. The junction had 1 base not matched to a gene; V was cut back by 3 bases and J by 4 bases. CDR3 bases: TGTGCCAGCAGCGCGGGGGGGCCAGATACGCAGTATTTT. Amino acids: CASSAGGPDTQYF.

There are a few counts of this clone. V usage is TRBV9 and J usage is TRBJ1-3; TRBD1 aligns across 10 bases. Per the germline V gene, CDR1 is SGDLS and CDR2 is YYNGEE. The V gene end was trimmed by 4 bases and the J gene end by 1 base; junction bases not matched to a gene: 2. The CDR3 consists of 15 residues. CDR3 nucleotides: TGTGCCAGCAGCCCGGACAGGGGGTCTGGAAACACCATATATTTT. Translation: CASSPDRGSGNTIYF. Combining the CDR3 with reference TRBV9 and TRBJ1-3 gives the whole variable domain DSGVTQTPKHLITATGQRVTLRCSPRSGDLSVYWYQQSLDQGLQFLIQYYNGEERAKGNILERFSAQQFPDLHSELNLSSLELGDSALYFCASSPDRGSGNTIYFGEGSWLTVV.

DNA for the CDR3: TGTGCCAGCAGCCCGCAGGGGTCCGGGGAGCTGTTTTTT. Translation: CASSPQGSGELFF. The chain uses TRBV7-9 and TRBJ2-2; the D gene is possibly TRBD1 (6 bases). The CDR3 totals 13 residues. V lost 5 bases and J lost 6, with 10 bases in between. Germline CDR1 reads SEHNR; CDR2 reads FQNEAQ (reference sequence).

The chain uses TRBV7-2 and TRBJ2-7, with a possible D match to TRBD2 (5 bases). From germline, CDR1 is SGHTA and CDR2 FQGNSA. V was pared by 5 bases and J by 2 bases, with 16 bases between. This CDR3 comprises 15 residues. The CDR3 DNA follows: TGTGCCAGCAGCCATCTACTAGTGAGCACCTACGAGCAGTACTTC. Translating gives CASSHLLVSTYEQYF.

The rearrangement uses TRBV27 and TRBJ1-2; 10 positions agree with TRBD1. The germline V gene encodes CDR1 MNHEY and CDR2 SMNVEV (reference sequence). V shed 2 bases and J 5 bases; nucleotides not matched to a gene: 5. CDR3 length equals 15 residues. CDR3 in DNA: TGTGCCAGCAGTTTAAGGGGGACAGGGGTGTATGGCTACACCTTC. Its protein product is CASSLRGTGVYGYTF.

The rearrangement links TRBV27 to TRBJ1-3; D remains unclear. The CDR3 extends over 15 amino acids. The V end lost 5 bases, the J end lost 4 bases, and 15 bases lay between the germline ends. CDR1 and CDR2 from the germline V gene are MNHEY and SMNVEV (reference sequence). The CDR3 sequence is CASSRNSAKGNTIYF. CDR3 sequence (DNA): TGTGCCAGCAGTAGAAACAGTGCCAAAGGAAACACCATATATTTT.

The rearrangement joins TRBV18 to TRBJ1-3; D is unresolved. V gave up 2 bases and J gave up 7 bases, with 9 bases separating them. This CDR3 is 13 amino acids long. Germline-derived CDR1 and CDR2 are KGHSH and LQKENI. CDR3 amino acids: CASSPWQINTIYF. The DNA for the CDR3 is TGTGCCAGCTCACCATGGCAGATTAACACCATATATTTT.

V and J are TRBV19 and TRBJ2-7; D may correspond to TRBD1 or TRBD2 (5 bases each). The CDR3 loop spans 14 amino acids. Germline CDR1 LNHDA, CDR2 SQIVND (reference sequence). V lost 4 bases, J lost 3 bases, and 13 bases lay in between. The CDR3 region is CASSTPGRRYEQYF. In DNA, the CDR3 is TGTGCCAGTAGTACCCCGGGACGCCGCTACGAGCAGTACTTC.

This chain uses TRBV7-6 with TRBJ2-3; possible D gene TRBD1, 6 bases. This CDR3 is 15 amino acids long. Germline loops: CDR1 SGHVS, CDR2 FNYEAQ. Trimming removed 0 bases at V and 7 bases at J, with 14 bases between. CDR3 amino acids: CASSLAAGGDYTQYF. CDR3 bases: TGTGCCAGCAGCTTAGCGGCTGGGGGCGATTATACGCAGTATTTT.

The J gene is TRBJ2-5, the V gene TRBV18, with a possible D match to TRBD2 (6 bases). CDR1 is KGHSH, CDR2 LQKENI, per germline. The V and J ends lost 8 bases and 0 bases respectively, with 13 bases between them. CDR3 size: 14 residues. CDR3 nucleotides: TGTGCCAGCGAATCCCGGGGGTACCAAGAGACCCAGTACTTC. This encodes CASESRGYQETQYF. Full variable domain (outside the CDR3, taken from reference TRBV18 and TRBJ2-5): NAGVMQNPRHLVRRRGQEARLRCSPMKGHSHVYWYRQLPEEGLKFMVYLQKENIIDESGMPKERFSAEFPKEGPSILRIQQVVRGDSAAYFCASESRGYQETQYFGPGTRLLVL.

The chain couples TRBV9 to TRBJ1-2; D remains ambiguous. Germline V gives CDR1 SGDLS, CDR2 YYNGEE. The CDR3 is made up of 13 amino acids. Trimming pared 0 bases from V and 2 bases from J, leaving 5 bases between. CDR3 in DNA: TGTGCCAGCAGCGTAGGAGACAACTATGGCTACACCTTC. Residues: CASSVGDNYGYTF.

This rearrangement joins TRBV7-9 to TRBJ2-1; tentative D call: TRBD1 (6 bases). This CDR3 spans 12 amino acids. CDR1 and CDR2 (germline): SEHNR, FQNEAQ (reference sequence). The V and J ends lost 4 bases and 15 bases respectively, with 16 bases between them. CDR3: CASSSSYREMFF. As DNA, the CDR3 is TGTGCCAGCAGCTCCTCGTACAGGGAGATGTTCTTC.

J is TRBJ1-4 and V is TRBV7-9; D might be TRBD1 (6 bases). Germline assignment: CDR1 SEHNR and CDR2 FQNEAQ (reference sequence). Trimming shortened V by 5 bases and J by 5 bases, and 15 bases separated the two germline ends. This CDR3 comprises 15 residues. As DNA, the CDR3 is TGTGCCAGCAGCCCCGCGGGCCAGGGGAATGAAAAACTGTTTTTT. Its protein product is CASSPAGQGNEKLFF.

J is TRBJ1-5 and V is TRBV10-2; D gene unclear. CDR3 length: 12 amino acids. Trimming left V 8 bases short and J 5 bases short, with 10 bases between. CDR1 and CDR2 from the germline V gene are WSHSY and SAAADI. DNA for the CDR3: TGCGCCAGCGCAGGAGGAGATCAGCCCCAGCATTTT. This translates into CASAGGDQPQHF.

The chain has TRBV10-3 and TRBJ1-5, with D uncertain. The CDR3 extends over 15 amino acids. The V end lost 2 bases, the J end lost 5 bases, and 13 bases lay between the germline ends. Germline lookup yields CDR1 ENHRY and CDR2 SYGVKD. The CDR3 here is CAISEIPVEDQPQHF. The DNA of the CDR3 is TGTGCCATCAGTGAGATCCCGGTCGAGGATCAGCCCCAGCATTTT.

This chain connects TRBV6-1 to TRBJ1-1; 7 bases align to TRBD1. Germline V gene lookup returns CDR1 MNHNS and CDR2 SASEGT. The CDR3 extends over 15 amino acids. V was clipped by 2 bases and J by 1 base; unmatched bases: 4. CDR3 DNA sequence: TGTGCCAGCAGTGAACCGACAGGGCCGAACACTGAAGCTTTCTTT. It specifies CASSEPTGPNTEAFF.

The gene calls are TRBV5-1 and TRBJ2-7; a weak D match, TRBD2 (6 bases). The V end was cut by 5 bases, the J end by 7 bases, with 19 bases between. Germline-derived CDR1 and CDR2 are SGHRS and YFSETQ. The CDR3 runs to 14 residues. The CDR3 coding sequence is TGCGCCAGCAGACCTGAACTTGGGAGGAGGGAGCAGTACTTC. It yields the protein CASRPELGRREQYF.

J is TRBJ1-1 and V is TRBV10-3; D might be TRBD1 (5 bases). With 7 bases removed from V and 1 base from J, the gap between germline ends came to 10 bases. Germline V lookup: CDR1 ENHRY, CDR2 SYGVKD. The CDR3 runs to 13 residues. The CDR3 DNA is TGTGCCATCACTCTTACAGGGAACACTGAAGCTTTCTTT. Its protein product is CAITLTGNTEAFF.

J is TRBJ1-2 and V is TRBV29-1; 9 bases agree with TRBD1. The CDR3 consists of 19 residues. The V gene end was trimmed by 2 bases and the J gene end by 4 bases; junction bases not matched to a gene: 20. Germline loops: CDR1 SQVTM, CDR2 ANQGSEA. CDR3 in DNA: TGCAGCGTTGAAAAACAGGGGGCTTTCCCTCTATCGCAAATCTATGGCTACACCTTC. This sequence encodes CSVEKQGAFPLSQIYGYTF. Filled out from reference TRBV29-1 and TRBJ1-2, the complete variable domain reads SAVISQKPSRDICQRGTSLTIQCQVDSQVTMMFWYRQQPGQSLTLIATANQGSEATYESGFVIDKFPISRPNLTFSTLTVSNMSPEDSSIYLCSVEKQGAFPLSQIYGYTFGSGTRLTVV.

The rearrangement joins TRBV18 to TRBJ2-7, with D possibly TRBD2 on 5 matching bases. Germline-derived CDR1 and CDR2 are KGHSH and LQKENI. The CDR3 spans 13 residues. V was pared by 1 base and J by 4 bases, with 8 bases between. CDR3: CASSPREFYEQYF. The CDR3 region has the DNA TGTGCCAGCTCACCACGGGAGTTTTACGAGCAGTACTTC.

The chain combines TRBV9 with TRBJ2-2; maybe TRBD1 (6 bases). Germline CDR1 reads SGDLS; CDR2 reads YYNGEE. The CDR3 consists of 15 residues. V lost 6 bases, J lost 1 base, and 13 bases lay in between. The CDR3 DNA sequence: TGTGCCAGCACTACCTTACAGGGGAACACCGGGGAGCTGTTTTTT. Translated: CASTTLQGNTGELFF. Using reference TRBV9 and TRBJ2-2 for the parts outside the CDR3, the full variable domain is DSGVTQTPKHLITATGQRVTLRCSPRSGDLSVYWYQQSLDQGLQFLIQYYNGEERAKGNILERFSAQQFPDLHSELNLSSLELGDSALYFCASTTLQGNTGELFFGEGSRLTVL.

There are a few counts of this clone. The chain is built from TRBV6-5 and TRBJ1-6, with D perhaps matching TRBD1 (6 bases). Per the germline V gene, CDR1 is MNHEY and CDR2 is SVGAGI. The CDR3 extends over 13 amino acids. Trimming stripped 5 bases from V and 10 bases from J, with 12 bases between. The CDR3 here is CASSPGGGSPLHF. CDR3 coding DNA: TGTGCCAGCAGTCCCGGTGGGGGCTCACCCCTCCACTTT.

This clone was seen once. The gene calls are TRBV19 and TRBJ2-2; either TRBD1 or TRBD2 may fit D (6 bases each). The CDR3 length is 14 residues. In germline, CDR1 is LNHDA, CDR2 SQIVND (reference sequence). Trimming shortened V by 10 bases and J by 1 base, and 13 bases separated the two germline ends. This chain's CDR3 is CATGGRVNTGELFF. The DNA of the CDR3 is TGTGCCACCGGGGGCAGGGTGAACACCGGGGAGCTGTTTTTT.

V and J are TRBV7-2 and TRBJ2-1, with 7 bases matching TRBD2. The CDR3 is 11 residues long. The V and J ends lost 5 bases and 14 bases, in that order; junction bases with no gene match: 6. The germline V gene has CDR1 SGHTA and CDR2 FQGNSA. The CDR3: CASSVGLVKFF. The DNA for the CDR3 is TGTGCCAGCAGCGTAGGACTAGTGAAGTTCTTC. The full variable domain, its missing parts supplied by reference TRBV7-2 and TRBJ2-1, is GAGVSQSPSNKVTEKGKDVELRCDPISGHTALYWYRQSLGQGLEFLIYFQGNSAPDKSGLPSDRFSAERTGGSVSTLTIQRTQQEDSAVYLCASSVGLVKFFGPGTRLTVL.

The chain is built from TRBV6-4 and TRBJ1-5; a possible D gene is TRBD1 (6 bases). The V end lost 10 bases, the J end lost 4 bases, and 20 bases lay between the germline ends. Germline CDR1 is MRHNA and CDR2 is SNTAGT. This CDR3 is 15 amino acids long. As DNA, the CDR3 is TGTGCCACCCAAACAGGGCCATTAAAAAATCAGCCCCAGCATTTT. Its protein product is CATQTGPLKNQPQHF.

This sequence joins TRBV18 and TRBJ1-2, with D possibly TRBD1 on 5 matching bases. Trimming left V 5 bases short and J 8 bases short, with 9 bases between. Germline-derived CDR1 and CDR2 are KGHSH and LQKENI. This CDR3 is 11 amino acids long. In nucleotides, the CDR3 is TGTGCCAGCTCAGGGGCAGGGGGCTACACCTTC. It yields the protein CASSGAGGYTF.

The chain joins TRBV7-3 to TRBJ2-7; no firm D call. Trimming removed 5 bases at V and 0 bases at J, with 11 bases between. CDR1 and CDR2 (germline): SGHTA, FQGTGA. CDR3 length: 14 amino acids. The CDR3 protein is CASSPMSSSYEQYF. Here the CDR3 DNA reads TGTGCCAGCAGCCCAATGTCTAGCTCCTACGAGCAGTACTTC. The full variable domain, in which reference TRBV7-3 and TRBJ2-7 provide the parts outside the CDR3, is GAGVSQTPSNKVTEKGKYVELRCDPISGHTALYWYRQSLGQGPEFLIYFQGTGAADDSGLPNDRFFAVRPEGSVSTLKIQRTERGDSAVYLCASSPMSSSYEQYFGPGTRLTVT.

V and J are TRBV21-1 and TRBJ2-7; the D segment call TRBD1 is taken from the table without a DNA check. TRBV21-1 is a listed pseudogene. The CDR3 runs to 15 residues. The CDR3 reads CASSKSDRGRHEQYF. The CDR3 DNA reads as TGTGCCAGCAGCAAATCCGACAGGGGACGACACGAGCAGTACTTC.